The source of this T cell receptor beta chain is a study of tumor-infiltrating lymphocytes in primary liver carcinoma. The researchers obtained blood RNA from unsorted whole blood and also extracted germline DNA. CDR3 length: 15 amino acids. With approximately 500 ng total RNA as template and a constant-region primer, TCR beta cDNA was made. ARM-PCR, slightly modified, supplied the TCR beta libraries through three nested multiplex PCR rounds. The two initial PCR rounds, about 9 cycles each, used TRBV1-TRBV30 forward and C-beta reverse primers. From the multiplex PCR reads, TCRdb called clonotypes with MiXCR, one entry per CDR3 protein. Among 310,000 or so distinct CDR3 sequences listed, approximately 64% were seen once.

The sequenced sample consisted of peripheral blood. This TCR came from a man in his forties or fifties with primary liver carcinoma and hepatitis B virus infection. The V call is TRBV12-2, the J call TRBJ2-1; the table's D call of TRBD2 was not tested on the DNA. TRBV12-2 is designated a pseudogene. The CDR3 bases are TGTGCAAGTCGCTTAAGGTTGCGGGAGAGAAATGAGCAGTTCTTC. Protein sequence: CASRLRLRERNEQFF.